The table lists the clone carrying this TCR beta chain with many counts. These data originate in a study of glioma-infiltrating T cells. The trim removed 1 base at V and 2 bases at J, leaving 2 bases unmatched. The CDR3 is 15 residues long. CDR1 is KGHSH, CDR2 LQKENI, per germline. The iRepertoire nested amplicon-rescue multiplex PCR amplified TCR alpha and beta CDR3s from RNA. TCRdb redid the calling of the multiplex PCR reads with MiXCR, one entry per CDR3 protein. The data contain 110,000 or so distinct CDR3 sequences, around 25% of them singletons. Sequences were obtained from glioma tissue, nonneoplastic brain tissue, or PBMCs (not recorded which). The rearrangement links TRBV18 to TRBJ2-7; 10 bases match TRBD1. The receptor was isolated from a human donor with low-grade glioma or glioblastoma, undergoing nonglioma brain surgery, or in good health (not recorded which). Here the CDR3 reads CASSPLGTGAYEQYF. The CDR3 DNA follows: TGTGCCAGCTCACCACTCGGGACAGGGGCCTACGAGCAGTACTTC.